This entry lists 2 T cell receptor beta chains sequenced from one sample in a study of T cells in Graves' hyperthyroidism and ophthalmopathy. There were TCR beta CDR3 regions amplified from RNA transcripts. The HTBI primer set drove a first-round RT-PCR of the TCR CDR3. TCRdb ran MiXCR on the multiplex PCR reads and lists one entry per CDR3 protein. The data contain some 700,000 distinct CDR3 sequences, around a sixth of them singletons. The sample taken for sequencing was blood. These receptors all come from a man aged 50 to 60 with Graves' hyperthyroidism.

This clonotype has at least ten counts. The rearrangement links TRBV28 to TRBJ2-1; D unresolved. The CDR3 has 13 residues. Germline V gene lookup returns CDR1 MDHEN and CDR2 SYDVKM. The V gene lost 1 base and the J gene lost 8 bases, with 9 bases spanning the gap. The CDR3 nucleotides are TGTGCCAGCAGTTTATTTAGCAACGATGAGCAGTTCTTC. Its translation: CASSLFSNDEQFF.

With respect to this clonotype: A much larger clone sits a single nucleotide away, making a read error possible. V gene TRBV9 combines with J gene TRBJ2-7; 8 bases are a match to TRBD1. This CDR3 comprises 14 residues. The germline CDR1 and CDR2 sequences are SGDLS and YYNGEE. This chain's CDR3 is CASSVRDRSLEQHF. CDR3 DNA: TGTGCCAGCAGCGTCCGGGACAGGAGCCTGGAGCAGCACTTC. The whole variable domain, remainder taken from reference TRBV9 and TRBJ2-7, is DSGVTQTPKHLITATGQRVTLRCSPRSGDLSVYWYQQSLDQGLQFLIQYYNGEERAKGNILERFSAQQFPDLHSELNLSSLELGDSALYFCASSVRDRSLEQHFGPGTRLTVT.